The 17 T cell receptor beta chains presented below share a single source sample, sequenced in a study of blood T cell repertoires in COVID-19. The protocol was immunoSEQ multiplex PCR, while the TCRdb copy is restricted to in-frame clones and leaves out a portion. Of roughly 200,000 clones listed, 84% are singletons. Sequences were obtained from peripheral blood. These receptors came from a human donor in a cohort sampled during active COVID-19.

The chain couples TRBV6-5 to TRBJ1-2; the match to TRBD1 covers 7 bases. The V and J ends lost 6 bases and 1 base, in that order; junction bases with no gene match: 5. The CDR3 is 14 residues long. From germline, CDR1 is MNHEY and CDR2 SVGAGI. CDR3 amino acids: CASRSTGSNYGYTF. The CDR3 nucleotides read TGTGCCAGCAGGTCGACAGGGAGTAACTATGGCTACACCTTC.

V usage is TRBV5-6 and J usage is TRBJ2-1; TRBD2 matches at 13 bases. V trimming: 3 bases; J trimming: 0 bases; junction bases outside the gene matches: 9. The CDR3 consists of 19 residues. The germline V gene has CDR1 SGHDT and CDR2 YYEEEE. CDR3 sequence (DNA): TGTGCCAGCAGCTCCGTGACTAGCGGGGGGATAAGCTCCTACAATGAGCAGTTCTTC. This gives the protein CASSSVTSGGISSYNEQFF. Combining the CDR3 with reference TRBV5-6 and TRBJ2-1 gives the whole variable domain DAGVTQSPTHLIKTRGQQVTLRCSPKSGHDTVSWYQQALGQGPQFIFQYYEEEERQRGNFPDRFSGHQFPNYSSELNVNALLLGDSALYLCASSSVTSGGISSYNEQFFGPGTRLTVL.

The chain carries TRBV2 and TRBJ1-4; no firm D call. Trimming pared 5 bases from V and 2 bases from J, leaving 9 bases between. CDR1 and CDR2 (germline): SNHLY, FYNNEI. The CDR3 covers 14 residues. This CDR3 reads CASSWSITNEKLFF. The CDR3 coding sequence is TGTGCCAGCAGTTGGAGTATTACTAATGAAAAACTGTTTTTT.

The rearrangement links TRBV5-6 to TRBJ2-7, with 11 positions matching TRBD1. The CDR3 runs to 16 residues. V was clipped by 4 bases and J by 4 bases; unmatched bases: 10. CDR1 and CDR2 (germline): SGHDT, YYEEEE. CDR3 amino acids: CASSEGQGARHYEQYV. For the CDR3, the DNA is TGTGCCAGCAGCGAAGGACAGGGGGCTCGCCATTACGAGCAGTACGTC.

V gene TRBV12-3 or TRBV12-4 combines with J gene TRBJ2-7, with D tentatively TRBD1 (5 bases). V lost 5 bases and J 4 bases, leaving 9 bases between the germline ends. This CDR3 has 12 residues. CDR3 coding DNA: TGTGCCAGCAGTGGGGCAGTATACGAGCAGTACTTC. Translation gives CASSGAVYEQYF.

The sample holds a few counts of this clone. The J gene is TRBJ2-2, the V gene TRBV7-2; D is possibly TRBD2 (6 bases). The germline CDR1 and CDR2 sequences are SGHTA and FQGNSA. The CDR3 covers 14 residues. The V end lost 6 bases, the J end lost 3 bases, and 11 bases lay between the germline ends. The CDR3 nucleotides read TGTGCCAGCAGGGCCGGGGGATACACCGGGGAGCTGTTTTTT. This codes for CASRAGGYTGELFF.

Here the CDR3 reads CASSLADRGDEKLFF. CDR3 DNA sequence: TGCGCCAGCAGCTTGGCCGACAGGGGGGATGAAAAACTGTTTTTT. V usage is TRBV5-1 and J usage is TRBJ1-4; 9 positions match TRBD1. From germline, CDR1 is SGHRS and CDR2 YFSETQ. The CDR3 sequence is 15 residues long. Unmatched junction bases numbered 3, after V lost 0 bases and J lost 6 bases.

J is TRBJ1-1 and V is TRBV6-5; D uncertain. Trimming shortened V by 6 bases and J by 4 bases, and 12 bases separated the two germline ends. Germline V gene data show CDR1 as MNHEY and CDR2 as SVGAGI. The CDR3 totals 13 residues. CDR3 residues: CASRGKRVTEAFF. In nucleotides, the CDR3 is TGTGCCAGCAGAGGTAAGAGGGTCACTGAAGCTTTCTTT.

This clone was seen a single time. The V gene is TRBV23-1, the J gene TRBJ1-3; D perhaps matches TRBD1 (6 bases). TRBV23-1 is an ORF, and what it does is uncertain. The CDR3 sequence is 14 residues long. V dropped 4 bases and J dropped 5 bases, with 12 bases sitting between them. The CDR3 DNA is TGCGCCAGCAGTCTGAGGCAGGGGCGAAACACCATATATTTT. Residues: CASSLRQGRNTIYF.

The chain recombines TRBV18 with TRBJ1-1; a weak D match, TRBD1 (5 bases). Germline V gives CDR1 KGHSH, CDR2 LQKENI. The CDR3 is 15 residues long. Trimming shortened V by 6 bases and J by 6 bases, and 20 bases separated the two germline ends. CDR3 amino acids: CASSPLSGTGAEAFF. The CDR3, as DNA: TGTGCCAGCTCCCCCCTCTCTGGGACTGGGGCTGAAGCTTTCTTT.

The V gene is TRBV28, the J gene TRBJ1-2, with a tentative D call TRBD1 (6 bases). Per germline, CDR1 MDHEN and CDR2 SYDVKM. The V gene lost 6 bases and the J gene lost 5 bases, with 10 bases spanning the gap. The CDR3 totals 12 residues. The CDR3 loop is CASRQGWYGYTF. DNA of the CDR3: TGTGCCAGCAGACAGGGCTGGTATGGCTACACCTTC.

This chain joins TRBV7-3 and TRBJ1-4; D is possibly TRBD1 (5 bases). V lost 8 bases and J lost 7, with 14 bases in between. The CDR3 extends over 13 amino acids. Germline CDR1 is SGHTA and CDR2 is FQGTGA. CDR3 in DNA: TGTGCCAGCGCCGGAGGGGCCGGTGAAAAACTGTTTTTT. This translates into CASAGGAGEKLFF.

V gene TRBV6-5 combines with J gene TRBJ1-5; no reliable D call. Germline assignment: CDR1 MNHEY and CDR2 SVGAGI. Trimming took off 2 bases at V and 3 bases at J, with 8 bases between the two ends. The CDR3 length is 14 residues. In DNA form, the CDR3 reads TGTGCCAGCAGTTACGGCGGAAACAATCAGCCCCAGCATTTT. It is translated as CASSYGGNNQPQHF.

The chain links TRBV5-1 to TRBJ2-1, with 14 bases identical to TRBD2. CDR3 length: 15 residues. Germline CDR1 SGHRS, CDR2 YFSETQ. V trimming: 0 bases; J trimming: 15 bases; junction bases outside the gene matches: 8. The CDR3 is CASSLDFGTSGSAFF. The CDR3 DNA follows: TGCGCCAGCAGCTTGGACTTCGGGACTAGCGGGAGTGCGTTCTTC.

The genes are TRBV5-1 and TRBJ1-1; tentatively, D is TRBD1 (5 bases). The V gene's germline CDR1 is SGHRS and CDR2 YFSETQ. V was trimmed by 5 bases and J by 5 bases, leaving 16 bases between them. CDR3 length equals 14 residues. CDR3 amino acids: CASRTGGVRTEAFF. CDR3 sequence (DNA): TGCGCCAGCAGAACAGGTGGGGTGAGGACTGAAGCTTTCTTT.

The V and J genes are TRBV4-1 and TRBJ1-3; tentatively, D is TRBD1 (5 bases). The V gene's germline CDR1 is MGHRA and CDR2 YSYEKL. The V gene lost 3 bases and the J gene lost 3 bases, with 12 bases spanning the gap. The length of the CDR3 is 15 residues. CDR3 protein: CASSHQQANGNTIYF. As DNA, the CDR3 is TGCGCCAGCAGCCATCAACAGGCGAATGGAAACACCATATATTTT.

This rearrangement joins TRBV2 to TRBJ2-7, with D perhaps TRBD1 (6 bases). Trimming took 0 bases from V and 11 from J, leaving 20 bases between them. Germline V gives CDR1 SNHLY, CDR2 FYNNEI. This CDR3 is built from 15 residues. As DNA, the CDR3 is TGTGCCAGCAGTGAAGCGCTTGGACAGCCGGCTCCAAAGTACTTC. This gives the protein CASSEALGQPAPKYF.